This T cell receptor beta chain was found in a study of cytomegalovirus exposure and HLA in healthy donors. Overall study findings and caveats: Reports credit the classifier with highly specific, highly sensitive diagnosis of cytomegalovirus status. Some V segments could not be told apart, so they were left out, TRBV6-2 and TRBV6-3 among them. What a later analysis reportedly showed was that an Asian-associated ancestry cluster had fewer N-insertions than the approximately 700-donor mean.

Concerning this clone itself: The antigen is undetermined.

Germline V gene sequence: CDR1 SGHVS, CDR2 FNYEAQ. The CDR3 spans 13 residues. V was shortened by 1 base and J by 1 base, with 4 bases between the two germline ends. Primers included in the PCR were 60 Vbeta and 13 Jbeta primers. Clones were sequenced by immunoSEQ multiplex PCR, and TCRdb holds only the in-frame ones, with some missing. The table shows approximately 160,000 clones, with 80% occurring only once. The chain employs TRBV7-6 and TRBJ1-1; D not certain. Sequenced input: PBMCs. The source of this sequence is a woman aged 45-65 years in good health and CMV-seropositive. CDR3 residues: CASSLGKNTEAFF. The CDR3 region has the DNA TGTGCCAGCAGCTTAGGTAAGAACACTGAAGCTTTCTTT.